Listed here are 28 T cell receptor beta chains from one sample, sequenced in a study of tumor-infiltrating lymphocytes in localized non-small cell lung cancer. TCRdb's copy holds only in-frame clones and misses some; the assay was immunoSEQ multiplex PCR. The sample records about 7,600 clones, approximately 80% being singletons. Material: lung tumor tissue. These receptors all stem from a human donor with non-small cell lung cancer.

About this clone: Its ends do not fully match the called genes, so a read error is possible. The chain is built from TRBV7-8 and TRBJ2-1; possible D gene TRBD1, 6 bases. Per the germline V gene, CDR1 is SGHVS and CDR2 is FQNEAQ. This CDR3 has 13 residues. Here the CDR3 reads CASRLGQPNEQFF. The CDR3 bases are TGTGCCAGCAGGTTAGGACAGCCTAATGAGCAGTTCTTC.

In DNA, the CDR3 is TGTGCCATCAGTCAAGCGGGAGGGCTGAGGAATGAGCAGTTCTTC. This gives the protein CAISQAGGLRNEQFF. The chain is built from TRBV10-3 and TRBJ2-1; 10 bases agree with TRBD2. Germline V CDR1 and CDR2: ENHRY, SYGVKD. Germline trimming cut 5 bases from V and 7 bases from J; bases unmatched to any gene: 8. This CDR3 spans 15 amino acids.

The chain couples TRBV20-1 to TRBJ1-1; no definite D call. The germline V and J ends were trimmed by 0 bases and 9 bases, with 5 bases remaining between them. Germline loops: CDR1 DFQATT, CDR2 SNEGSKA (reference sequence). The CDR3 runs 10 residues. The CDR3 DNA follows: TGCAGTGCTAGAGACGTGAAAGCTTTCTTT. Amino acids: CSARDVKAFF.

The rearrangement joins TRBV7-3 to TRBJ1-1, with unresolved D. Germline assignment: CDR1 SGHTA and CDR2 FQGTGA. V was pared by 1 base and J by 1 base, with 13 bases between. There are 16 residues in the CDR3. The DNA for the CDR3 is TGTGCCAGCAGCTTAAAAGCCCCACCGGGGAACACTGAAGCTTTCTTT. It specifies CASSLKAPPGNTEAFF.

The chain carries TRBV6-5 and TRBJ2-7; tentatively, D is TRBD2 (5 bases). CDR1 and CDR2 from the germline V gene are MNHEY and SVGAGI. Trimming removed 5 bases at V and 2 bases at J, with 16 bases between. CDR3 length: 15 amino acids. As DNA, the CDR3 is TGTGCCAGCAGTCCCGGTCCTGAGAGGGCCTACGAGCAGTACTTC. It specifies CASSPGPERAYEQYF.

V usage is TRBV5-4 and J usage is TRBJ2-7; 7 bases align to TRBD2. The CDR3 extends over 13 amino acids. CDR1 is SGHNT and CDR2 is YYREEE in the germline V gene (reference sequence). Trimming cost V 4 bases and J 2 bases; bases outside gene matches: 3. CDR3 bases: TGTGCCAGCAGCCCCGGACTAGCCTACGAGCAGTACTTC. Translating it yields CASSPGLAYEQYF.

This clone was counted only a few times. V is TRBV6-5 and J is TRBJ1-1, with a weak D call TRBD1 (6 bases). The CDR3 contains 13 residues. Germline CDR1 MNHEY, CDR2 SVGAGI. Trimming pared 5 bases from V and 6 bases from J, leaving 13 bases between. The CDR3 region has the DNA TGTGCCAGCAGTGCACAGGGCCCCCCTGAAGCTTTCTTT. It encodes CASSAQGPPEAFF.

V is TRBV29-1 and J is TRBJ1-4, with a weak D call TRBD1 (5 bases). CDR1 is SQVTM, CDR2 ANQGSEA, per germline. V gave up 7 bases and J gave up 7 bases, with 19 bases separating them. This CDR3 region has 14 residues. The CDR3 DNA reads TGCAGCGCTCAAGGTGGGGGGGACGGTGAAAAACTGTTTTTT. As protein: CSAQGGGDGEKLFF. The full variable domain, in which reference TRBV29-1 and TRBJ1-4 provide the parts outside the CDR3, is SAVISQKPSRDICQRGTSLTIQCQVDSQVTMMFWYRQQPGQSLTLIATANQGSEATYESGFVIDKFPISRPNLTFSTLTVSNMSPEDSSIYLCSAQGGGDGEKLFFGSGTQLSVL.

This clone was counted only a few times. This chain joins TRBV18 and TRBJ2-1; 11 nucleotides match TRBD2. Germline CDR1 KGHSH, CDR2 LQKENI. CDR3 length: 17 amino acids. With V trimmed by 2 bases and J by 2 bases, 5 bases remained unmatched. The CDR3 reads CASSPISGRATYNEQFF. The DNA for the CDR3 is TGTGCCAGCTCACCAATTAGCGGGAGGGCCACCTACAATGAGCAGTTCTTC. Variable domain in full (rest from reference TRBV18 and TRBJ2-1): NAGVMQNPRHLVRRRGQEARLRCSPMKGHSHVYWYRQLPEEGLKFMVYLQKENIIDESGMPKERFSAEFPKEGPSILRIQQVVRGDSAAYFCASSPISGRATYNEQFFGPGTRLTVL.

This chain links TRBV29-1 with TRBJ2-3, with a tentative D call TRBD2 (5 bases). The CDR3 extends over 14 amino acids. Germline V CDR1 and CDR2: SQVTM, ANQGSEA. Trimming removed 4 bases at V and 0 bases at J, with 11 bases between. CDR3 nucleotide sequence: TGCAGCGTTGGGGGAAGGAGGAGCACAGATACGCAGTATTTT. Translating gives CSVGGRRSTDTQYF.

The V and J genes are TRBV5-4 and TRBJ1-3; D remains unclear. Per germline, CDR1 SGHNT and CDR2 YYREEE (reference sequence). The CDR3 sequence is 16 residues long. V was cut by 3 bases and J by 0 bases, with 13 bases left in between. The CDR3 loop reads CASSSFPTDSGNTIYF. Written as DNA, the CDR3 is TGTGCCAGCAGCTCCTTCCCGACCGACTCTGGAAACACCATATATTTT.

The genes are TRBV2 and TRBJ1-1; D not resolved. The CDR3 is 14 residues long. CDR1 is SNHLY, CDR2 FYNNEI, per germline. V dropped 7 bases and J dropped 3 bases, with 15 bases sitting between them. The CDR3 DNA reads as TGTGCCAGCATTAGGAGACCTGGCGACACTGAAGCTTTCTTT. Protein product: CASIRRPGDTEAFF.

The CDR3 DNA is TGTGCCAGCAGCTTGGACAGGGATGAAAAACTGTTTTTT. This encodes CASSLDRDEKLFF. The V and J genes are TRBV7-7 and TRBJ1-4, with 8 bases that match TRBD1. The germline gives CDR1 SSHAT, CDR2 FNYEAQ (reference sequence). The CDR3 is made up of 13 amino acids. The ends lost 3 bases at V and 6 bases at J; junction bases unmatched: 0.

The V and J genes are TRBV5-1 and TRBJ1-2; TRBD1 agrees at 7 bases. J gave up 8 bases and V 1 base, and 8 bases lay outside the gene matches. Per the germline V gene, CDR1 is SGHRS and CDR2 is YFSETQ. CDR3 size: 14 residues. The CDR3 loop is CASSLRGGDIGYTF. DNA for the CDR3: TGCGCCAGCAGCTTGAGAGGGGGCGATATCGGCTACACCTTC.

The chain uses TRBV10-3 and TRBJ1-1; no clear D gene. Trimming took 3 bases from V and 1 from J, leaving 6 bases between them. CDR1 ENHRY and CDR2 SYGVKD come from the germline V gene. The length of the CDR3 is 13 residues. The CDR3 DNA is TGTGCCATCAGTGAACTTTCGAACACTGAAGCTTTCTTT. Its protein is CAISELSNTEAFF.

V usage is TRBV6-6 and J usage is TRBJ1-4, with D possibly being TRBD1 (5 bases). This CDR3 region has 14 residues. The germline V gene has CDR1 MNHNY and CDR2 SVGAGI (reference sequence). V shed 7 bases and J shed 0 bases, with 9 bases lying between them. This CDR3 reads CASKKTATNEKLFF. For the CDR3, the DNA is TGTGCCAGCAAGAAGACAGCAACTAATGAAAAACTGTTTTTT.

The chain carries TRBV18 and TRBJ1-2, with D possibly being TRBD1 (5 bases). The CDR3 is made up of 16 amino acids. Germline V CDR1 and CDR2: KGHSH, LQKENI. V lost 3 bases and J 5 bases, leaving 19 bases between the germline ends. CDR3 residues: CASSPSGQGVRYGYTF. In nucleotides, the CDR3 is TGTGCCAGCTCACCTTCAGGGCAGGGAGTACGTTATGGCTACACCTTC. The full variable domain, with the rest looked up from reference TRBV18 and TRBJ1-2, is NAGVMQNPRHLVRRRGQEARLRCSPMKGHSHVYWYRQLPEEGLKFMVYLQKENIIDESGMPKERFSAEFPKEGPSILRIQQVVRGDSAAYFCASSPSGQGVRYGYTFGSGTRLTVV.

The chain uses TRBV10-3 and TRBJ2-7; TRBD2 is a possible D gene (5 bases). Germline V gene sequence: CDR1 ENHRY, CDR2 SYGVKD. CDR3 length: 18 amino acids. V shed 0 bases and J shed 0 bases, with 18 bases lying between them. The CDR3 here is CAISESPLKSGSSYEQYF. The CDR3 DNA reads as TGTGCCATCAGTGAGTCACCCTTAAAGAGCGGCAGCTCCTACGAGCAGTACTTC.

This clone was recorded only once. This sequence joins TRBV7-3 and TRBJ2-1; D not certain. Deletions cut 1 base from V and 10 bases from J, with 11 bases between. Germline lookup yields CDR1 SGHTA and CDR2 FQGTGA. This CDR3 has 13 amino acids. This chain's CDR3 is CASSLMQRDEQFF. In nucleotides, the CDR3 is TGTGCCAGCAGCTTAATGCAGCGAGACGAGCAGTTCTTC.

The chain has TRBV20-1 and TRBJ1-5; 7 nucleotides agree with TRBD1. Germline trimming cut 4 bases from V and 6 bases from J; bases unmatched to any gene: 0. The CDR3 sequence is 11 residues long. The germline CDR1 and CDR2 sequences are DFQATT and SNEGSKA (reference sequence). CDR3 residues: CSATGGQPQHF. Written as DNA, the CDR3 is TGCAGTGCTACAGGGGGTCAGCCCCAGCATTTT.

The chain links TRBV7-8 to TRBJ1-3; TRBD1 is a possible D gene (5 bases). The CDR3 covers 18 residues. The ends were cut back, 7 bases at V and 0 bases at J, with 22 bases in the middle. From germline, CDR1 is SGHVS and CDR2 FQNEAQ. CDR3 sequence: CASTPRALEPTSGNTIYF. The CDR3, as DNA: TGTGCCAGCACCCCCAGGGCCCTGGAACCAACCTCTGGAAACACCATATATTTT.

The chain combines TRBV7-9 with TRBJ2-1; D unresolved. This CDR3 has 15 amino acids. CDR1 is SEHNR and CDR2 is FQNEAQ in the germline V gene (reference sequence). V was shortened by 1 base and J by 8 bases, with 15 bases between the two germline ends. The CDR3 sequence: CASSLDVASNYEQFF. For the CDR3, the DNA is TGTGCCAGCAGCTTAGACGTTGCCAGTAACTATGAGCAGTTCTTC.

The chain carries TRBV9 and TRBJ2-7; D gene unclear. Trimming took off 0 bases at V and 0 bases at J, with 4 bases between the two ends. CDR1 SGDLS and CDR2 YYNGEE come from the germline V gene. The CDR3 sequence is 13 residues long. The CDR3 DNA follows: TGTGCCAGCAGCGTAGGACTCTCCTACGAGCAGTACTTC. Translation: CASSVGLSYEQYF.

The V and J genes are TRBV30 and TRBJ1-2, with TRBD1 identical over 10 bases. Germline V gene data show CDR1 as GTSNPN and CDR2 as SVGIG (reference sequence). V lost 4 bases and J lost 4; bases outside the gene matches: 6. The CDR3 has 14 amino acids. CDR3 protein: CAWTRGQGIYGYTF. DNA of the CDR3: TGTGCCTGGACTAGGGGACAGGGGATCTATGGCTACACCTTC. The full variable domain, with the rest looked up from reference TRBV30 and TRBJ1-2, is SQTIHQWPATLVQPVGSPLSLECTVEGTSNPNLYWYRQAAGRGLQLLFYSVGIGQISSEVPQNLSASRPQDRQFILSSKKLLLSDSGFYLCAWTRGQGIYGYTFGSGTRLTVV.

The gene calls are TRBV2 and TRBJ1-3; no firm D call. The CDR3 runs 14 residues. Between the trimmed V and J ends, which lost 5 bases and 0 bases, there was a span of 8 bases. CDR1 SNHLY and CDR2 FYNNEI come from the germline V gene. The CDR3, as DNA: TGTGCCAGCAGTCCACGCAGCTCTGGAAACACCATATATTTT. This encodes CASSPRSSGNTIYF.

The chain has TRBV30 and TRBJ1-1; D unclear. Germline CDR1 and CDR2: GTSNPN and SVGIG (reference sequence). The CDR3 consists of 14 residues. V lost 4 bases and J lost 1, with 13 bases in between. For the CDR3, the DNA is TGTGCCTGGATAGTGGGCGCGGGGAACACTGAAGCTTTCTTT. It encodes CAWIVGAGNTEAFF.

The CDR3 loop is CASSPQGDEAFF. The CDR3 nucleotides are TGTGCCAGCAGCCCACAGGGGGATGAAGCTTTCTTT. This rearrangement joins TRBV11-2 to TRBJ1-1; the match to TRBD1 covers 8 bases. Germline lookup yields CDR1 SGHAT and CDR2 FQNNGV. CDR3 length: 12 residues. Trimming at V came to 5 bases and at J to 7 bases, leaving 3 bases not matched to a gene.

The chain links TRBV10-3 to TRBJ1-1, with no clear D. The CDR3 contains 14 residues. Trimming removed 0 bases at V and 1 base at J, with 6 bases between. Germline V gives CDR1 ENHRY, CDR2 SYGVKD. The DNA of the CDR3 is TGTGCCATCAGTGAGTCTCAGGAGAACACTGAAGCTTTCTTT. This codes for CAISESQENTEAFF.